This TCR beta chain comes out of a study of radiation and T cells in renal cell carcinoma. Study summary: Nephrectomy followed 15 Gy stereotactic body radiation by 4 weeks.

Germline CDR1 SGHVS, CDR2 FQNEAQ. The CDR3 totals 16 residues. Trimming took 0 bases from V and 6 from J; bases not matched to a gene: 9. Notes on the study in general: From baseline, blood top tumor clonotypes peaked at 2 weeks post-radiation.

The time point denotes: blood 2 weeks post-SBRT. Treatment denoted: 15 Gy SBRT to primary tumor, nephrectomy 4 weeks later. The tumor was a clear cell renal cell carcinoma. As regards this clone: Its target is not known.

TCRdb's table, derived via immunoSEQ multiplex PCR, lists solely in-frame clones and lacks some. Counted here are 100,000 to 150,000 clones, 81% occurring once; the ten biggest clones make up 5% to 6.5%. The receptor was isolated from a man in his fifties with renal cell carcinoma. This chain links TRBV7-8 with TRBJ2-7; 9 bases fit TRBD1. Sequenced material: blood, taken from a patient whose treatment included radiotherapy and nephrectomy. In DNA form, the CDR3 reads TGTGCCAGCAGCTTAGCCCGGGACAGGGTGAGCGGCGAGCAGTACTTC. This sequence encodes CASSLARDRVSGEQYF.